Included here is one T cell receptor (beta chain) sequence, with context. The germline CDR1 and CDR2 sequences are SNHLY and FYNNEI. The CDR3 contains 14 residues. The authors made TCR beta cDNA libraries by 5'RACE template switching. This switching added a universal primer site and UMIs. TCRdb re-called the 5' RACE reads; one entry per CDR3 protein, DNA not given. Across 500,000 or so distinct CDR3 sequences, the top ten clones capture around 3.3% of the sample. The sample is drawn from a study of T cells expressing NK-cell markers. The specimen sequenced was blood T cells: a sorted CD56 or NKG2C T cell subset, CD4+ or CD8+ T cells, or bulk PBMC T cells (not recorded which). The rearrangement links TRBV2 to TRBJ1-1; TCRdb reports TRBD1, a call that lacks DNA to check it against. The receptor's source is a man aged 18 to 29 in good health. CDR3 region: CASRQAPMNTEAFF.